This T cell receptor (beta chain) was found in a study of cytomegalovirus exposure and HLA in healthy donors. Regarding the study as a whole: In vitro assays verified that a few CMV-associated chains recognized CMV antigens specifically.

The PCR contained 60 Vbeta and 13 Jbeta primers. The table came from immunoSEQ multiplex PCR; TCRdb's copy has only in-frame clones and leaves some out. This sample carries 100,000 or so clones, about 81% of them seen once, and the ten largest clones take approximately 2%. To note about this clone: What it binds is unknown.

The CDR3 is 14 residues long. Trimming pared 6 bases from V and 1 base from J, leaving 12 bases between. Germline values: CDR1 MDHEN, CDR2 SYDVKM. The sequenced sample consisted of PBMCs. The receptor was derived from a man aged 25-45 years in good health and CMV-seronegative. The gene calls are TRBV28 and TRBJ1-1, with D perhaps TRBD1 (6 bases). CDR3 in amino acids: CASSQGGGNTEAFF. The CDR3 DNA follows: TGTGCCAGCAGCCAAGGGGGGGGGAACACTGAAGCTTTCTTT.